This TCR beta chain is from a study of blood T cell repertoires in COVID-19. On the study more broadly: The United States, Italy and Spain were the sources of the acute and convalescent COVID-19 samples. PBMCs, B-cell-depleted T cells, or T cells provided the cDNA or gDNA that made up the material.

As originally analysed: Amplified reference gene primers provided the basis for estimating nucleated cell counts. Assay used: immunoSEQ multiplex PCR; TCRdb lists only in-frame clones, some missing. V and J calls and clone size follow that table, whereas D and trimming were derived from the DNA. This sample has tens of thousands of clones; roughly 86% occur once, and the top ten carry under 5%. V trimming: 5 bases; J trimming: 2 bases; junction bases outside the gene matches: 9. Germline values: CDR1 SGHNT, CDR2 YENEEA. This CDR3 is 16 amino acids long. The J gene is TRBJ2-3, the V gene TRBV11-3, with 8 bases aligning to TRBD2. Source material: peripheral blood. The TCR sequence derives from a man aged 50 to 60 with acute or convalescent COVID-19. The CDR3 here is CASSPRAGGPTDTQYF. CDR3 sequence (DNA): TGTGCCAGCAGCCCGCGGGCGGGGGGACCCACAGATACGCAGTATTTT.